This T cell receptor beta chain originates from a study of T cell responses to AZD1222 COVID-19 vaccine. CDR1 is MNHGY, CDR2 SAAAGT, per germline. The V and J ends lost 0 bases and 4 bases respectively, with 13 bases between them. The CDR3 loop spans 16 amino acids. TCRdb's copy holds only in-frame clones and misses some; the assay was immunoSEQ multiplex PCR. In the table there are fewer than 85,000 clones, roughly 85% of which are singletons. The sample holds many counts of this clone. What it binds is unknown. Findings of the study overall: Variant regions that are unmutated are reportedly the target of nearly half of spike-specific TCRs.

The V call is TRBV6-8, the J call TRBJ1-5; D is ambiguous. This specimen was peripheral blood, taken 28 days after the second AZD1222 dose. The receptor was derived from an adult who received the AZD1222 COVID-19 vaccine. This CDR3 is CASSYSSQRFNQPQHF. In nucleotides, the CDR3 is TGTGCCAGCAGTTACTCGAGTCAGCGGTTTAATCAGCCCCAGCATTTT.